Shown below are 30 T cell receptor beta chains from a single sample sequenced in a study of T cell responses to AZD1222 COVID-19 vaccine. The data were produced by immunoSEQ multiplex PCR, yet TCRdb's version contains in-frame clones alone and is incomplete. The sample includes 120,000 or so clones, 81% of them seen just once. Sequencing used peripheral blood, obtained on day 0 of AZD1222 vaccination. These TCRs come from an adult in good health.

The DNA of the CDR3 is TGTGCCAGCGCTCGTTCCGGGACAGGGGTACGGCAGCCCCAGCATTTT. It specifies CASARSGTGVRQPQHF. The chain employs TRBV28 and TRBJ1-5; TRBD1 matches at 10 bases. The ends lost 8 bases at V and 7 bases at J; junction bases unmatched: 14. The CDR3 has 16 amino acids. Germline-derived CDR1 and CDR2 are MDHEN and SYDVKM.

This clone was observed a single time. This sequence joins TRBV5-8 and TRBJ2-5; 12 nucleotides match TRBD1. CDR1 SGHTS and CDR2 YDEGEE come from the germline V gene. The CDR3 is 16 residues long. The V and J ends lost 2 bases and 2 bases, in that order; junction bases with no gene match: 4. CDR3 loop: CASSFGTGGGQETQYF. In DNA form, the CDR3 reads TGTGCCAGCAGCTTTGGGACAGGGGGCGGTCAAGAGACCCAGTACTTC. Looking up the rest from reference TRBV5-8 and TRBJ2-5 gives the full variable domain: EAGVTQSPTHLIKTRGQQATLRCSPISGHTSVYWYQQALGLGLQFLLWYDEGEERNRGNFPPRFSGRQFPNYSSELNVNALELEDSALYLCASSFGTGGGQETQYFGPGTRLLVL.

The CDR3 is CASSLWRANEKLFF. The DNA of the CDR3 is TGTGCCAGCAGCTTGTGGAGAGCTAATGAAAAACTGTTTTTT. This chain joins TRBV11-2 and TRBJ1-4; D is undetermined. Trimming pared 3 bases from V and 3 bases from J, leaving 8 bases between. Germline loops: CDR1 SGHAT, CDR2 FQNNGV. This CDR3 has 14 amino acids.

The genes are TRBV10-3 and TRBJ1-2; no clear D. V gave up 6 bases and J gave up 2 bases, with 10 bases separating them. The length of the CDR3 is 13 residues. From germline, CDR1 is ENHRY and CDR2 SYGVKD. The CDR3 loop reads CAISGGKNYGYTF. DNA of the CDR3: TGTGCCATCAGCGGCGGGAAGAACTATGGCTACACCTTC.

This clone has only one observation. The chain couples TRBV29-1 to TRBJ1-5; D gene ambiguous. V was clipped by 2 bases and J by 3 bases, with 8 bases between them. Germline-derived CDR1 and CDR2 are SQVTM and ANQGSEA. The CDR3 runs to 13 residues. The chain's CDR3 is CSVEIGLNQPQHF. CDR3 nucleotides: TGCAGCGTTGAAATAGGCCTCAATCAGCCCCAGCATTTT.

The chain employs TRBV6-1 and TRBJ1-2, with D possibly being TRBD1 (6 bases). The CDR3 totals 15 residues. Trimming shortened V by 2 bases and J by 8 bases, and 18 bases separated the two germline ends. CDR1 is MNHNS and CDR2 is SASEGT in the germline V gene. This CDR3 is CASSESPGAPWGYTF. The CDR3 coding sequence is TGTGCCAGCAGTGAATCACCGGGGGCCCCGTGGGGCTACACCTTC.

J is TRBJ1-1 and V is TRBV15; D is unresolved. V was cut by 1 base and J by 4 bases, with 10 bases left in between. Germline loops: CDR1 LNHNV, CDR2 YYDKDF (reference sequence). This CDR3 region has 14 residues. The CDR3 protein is CATSRVGVRTEAFF. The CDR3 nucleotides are TGTGCCACCAGCAGAGTTGGGGTGCGCACTGAAGCTTTCTTT. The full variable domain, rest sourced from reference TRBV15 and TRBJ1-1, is DAMVIQNPRYQVTQFGKPVTLSCSQTLNHNVMYWYQQKSSQAPKLLFHYYDKDFNNEADTPDNFQSRRPNTSFCFLDIRSPGLGDTAMYLCATSRVGVRTEAFFGQGTRLTVV.

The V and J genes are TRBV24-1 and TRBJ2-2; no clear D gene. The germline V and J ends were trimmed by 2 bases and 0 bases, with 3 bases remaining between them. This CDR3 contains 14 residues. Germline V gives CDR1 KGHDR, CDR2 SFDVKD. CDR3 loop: CATSDSPNTGELFF. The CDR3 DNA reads TGTGCCACCAGTGATTCTCCGAACACCGGGGAGCTGTTTTTT.

The CDR3 region is CATSDLGEENIQYF. CDR3 DNA: TGTGCCACCAGTGATTTGGGGGAAGAAAACATTCAGTACTTC. This rearrangement joins TRBV24-1 to TRBJ2-4, with unresolved D. V dropped 0 bases and J dropped 5 bases, with 7 bases sitting between them. The germline gives CDR1 KGHDR, CDR2 SFDVKD. CDR3 length: 14 amino acids.

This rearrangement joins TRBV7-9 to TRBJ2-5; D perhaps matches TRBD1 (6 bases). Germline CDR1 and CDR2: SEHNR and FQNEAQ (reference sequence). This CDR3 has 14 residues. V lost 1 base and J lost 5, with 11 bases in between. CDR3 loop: CASSLEQGWETQYF. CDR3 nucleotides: TGTGCCAGCAGCTTAGAACAGGGATGGGAGACCCAGTACTTC. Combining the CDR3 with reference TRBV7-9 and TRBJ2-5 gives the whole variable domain DTGVSQNPRHKITKRGQNVTFRCDPISEHNRLYWYRQTLGQGPEFLTYFQNEAQLEKSRLLSDRFSAERPKGSFSTLEIQRTEQGDSAMYLCASSLEQGWETQYFGPGTRLLVL.

The CDR3 DNA reads TGTGCCAGCAGCTTAGTGGCCGGGGAACCTAACTATGGCTACACCTTC. Protein sequence: CASSLVAGEPNYGYTF. This rearrangement joins TRBV7-9 to TRBJ1-2; D is unclear. Germline V gives CDR1 SEHNR, CDR2 FQNEAQ (reference sequence). V lost 1 base, J lost 0 bases, and 12 bases lay in between. CDR3 length: 16 amino acids.

CDR3: CASSQVANRVSGANVLTF. In nucleotides, the CDR3 is TGCGCCAGCAGCCAAGTAGCGAACAGGGTGTCTGGGGCCAACGTCCTGACTTTC. The V and J genes are TRBV4-3 and TRBJ2-6; a weak D match, TRBD1 (6 bases). CDR1 LGHNA and CDR2 YSLEER come from the germline V gene. Trimming took 1 base from V and 1 from J, leaving 14 bases between them. The CDR3 covers 18 residues.

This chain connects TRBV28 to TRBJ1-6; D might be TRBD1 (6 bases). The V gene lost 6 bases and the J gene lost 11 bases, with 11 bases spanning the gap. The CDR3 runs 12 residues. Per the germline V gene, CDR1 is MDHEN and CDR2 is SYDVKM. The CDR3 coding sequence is TGTGCCAGCAGGAAGACAGGAACACCCCTCCACTTT. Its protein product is CASRKTGTPLHF.

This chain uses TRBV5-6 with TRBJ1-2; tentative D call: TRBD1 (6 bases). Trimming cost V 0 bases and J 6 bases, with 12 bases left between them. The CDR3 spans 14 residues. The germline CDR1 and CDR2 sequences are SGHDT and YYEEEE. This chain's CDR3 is CASSLAQGSHGYTF. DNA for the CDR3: TGTGCCAGCAGCTTGGCACAGGGATCGCATGGCTACACCTTC.

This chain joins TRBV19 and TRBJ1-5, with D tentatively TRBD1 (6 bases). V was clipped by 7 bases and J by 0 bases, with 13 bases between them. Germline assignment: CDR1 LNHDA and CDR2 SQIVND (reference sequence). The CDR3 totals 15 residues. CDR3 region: CASTDRSFSNQPQHF. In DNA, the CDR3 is TGTGCCAGTACGGACAGATCGTTTAGCAATCAGCCCCAGCATTTT.

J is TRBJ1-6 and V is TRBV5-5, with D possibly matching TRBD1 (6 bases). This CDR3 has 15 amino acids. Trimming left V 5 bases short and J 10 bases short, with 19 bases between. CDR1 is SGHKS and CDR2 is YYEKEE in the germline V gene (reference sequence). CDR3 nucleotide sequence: TGTGCCAGCAGTTCCGGGGGCCTGCAGGGATCACCCCTCCACTTT. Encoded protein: CASSSGGLQGSPLHF.

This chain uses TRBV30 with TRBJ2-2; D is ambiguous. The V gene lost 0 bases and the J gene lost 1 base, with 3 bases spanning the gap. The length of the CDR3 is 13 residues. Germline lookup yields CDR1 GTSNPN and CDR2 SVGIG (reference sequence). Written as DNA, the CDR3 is TGTGCCTGGAGTGTAGGGAACACCGGGGAGCTGTTTTTT. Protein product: CAWSVGNTGELFF. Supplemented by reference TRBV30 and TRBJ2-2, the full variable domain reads SQTIHQWPATLVQPVGSPLSLECTVEGTSNPNLYWYRQAAGRGLQLLFYSVGIGQISSEVPQNLSASRPQDRQFILSSKKLLLSDSGFYLCAWSVGNTGELFFGEGSRLTVL.

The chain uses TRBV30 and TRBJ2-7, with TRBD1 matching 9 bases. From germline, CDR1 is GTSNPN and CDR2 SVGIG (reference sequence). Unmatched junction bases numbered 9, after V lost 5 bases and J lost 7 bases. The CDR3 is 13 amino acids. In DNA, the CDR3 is TGTGCCTGGTCGTTGACAGGGGGTAGGGAGCAGTACTTC. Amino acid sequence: CAWSLTGGREQYF.

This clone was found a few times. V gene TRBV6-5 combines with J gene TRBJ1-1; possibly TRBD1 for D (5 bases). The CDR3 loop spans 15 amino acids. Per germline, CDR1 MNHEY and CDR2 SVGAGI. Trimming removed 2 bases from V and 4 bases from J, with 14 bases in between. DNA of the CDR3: TGTGCCAGCAGTTACCTCGGGACGGTGGGCACTGAAGCTTTCTTT. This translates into CASSYLGTVGTEAFF.

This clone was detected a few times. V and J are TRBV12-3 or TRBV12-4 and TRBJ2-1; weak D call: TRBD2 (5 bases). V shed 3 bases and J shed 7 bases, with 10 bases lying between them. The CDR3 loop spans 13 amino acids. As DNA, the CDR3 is TGTGCCAGCAGTTTGATGGAGCGGAATGAGCAGTTCTTC. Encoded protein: CASSLMERNEQFF.

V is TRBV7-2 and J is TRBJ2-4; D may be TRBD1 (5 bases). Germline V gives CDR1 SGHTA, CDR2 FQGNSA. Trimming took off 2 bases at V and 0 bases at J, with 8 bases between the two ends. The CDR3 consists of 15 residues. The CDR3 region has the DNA TGTGCCAGCAGCTTAAAAGGGGTAGCCAAAAACATTCAGTACTTC. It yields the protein CASSLKGVAKNIQYF. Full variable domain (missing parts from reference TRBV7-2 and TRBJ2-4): GAGVSQSPSNKVTEKGKDVELRCDPISGHTALYWYRQSLGQGLEFLIYFQGNSAPDKSGLPSDRFSAERTGGSVSTLTIQRTQQEDSAVYLCASSLKGVAKNIQYFGAGTRLSVL.

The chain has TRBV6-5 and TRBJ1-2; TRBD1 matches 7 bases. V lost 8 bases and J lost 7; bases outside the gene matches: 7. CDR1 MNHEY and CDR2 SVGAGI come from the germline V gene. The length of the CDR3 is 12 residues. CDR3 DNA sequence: TGTGCCAGCCCTCAGGGGGGGGGTGGCTACACCTTC. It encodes CASPQGGGGYTF.

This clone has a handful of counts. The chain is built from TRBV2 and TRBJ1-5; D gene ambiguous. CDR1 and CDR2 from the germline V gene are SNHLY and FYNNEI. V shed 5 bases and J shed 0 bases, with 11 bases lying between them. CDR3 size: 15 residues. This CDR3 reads CASSRLTNSNQPQHF. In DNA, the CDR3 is TGTGCCAGCAGTCGGTTGACAAATAGCAATCAGCCCCAGCATTTT.

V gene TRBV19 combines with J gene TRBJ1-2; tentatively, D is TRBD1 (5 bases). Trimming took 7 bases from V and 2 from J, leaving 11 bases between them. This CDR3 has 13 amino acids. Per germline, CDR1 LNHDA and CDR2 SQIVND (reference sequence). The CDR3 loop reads CASKRDGNYGYTF. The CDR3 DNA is TGTGCCAGTAAGAGGGACGGGAACTATGGCTACACCTTC.

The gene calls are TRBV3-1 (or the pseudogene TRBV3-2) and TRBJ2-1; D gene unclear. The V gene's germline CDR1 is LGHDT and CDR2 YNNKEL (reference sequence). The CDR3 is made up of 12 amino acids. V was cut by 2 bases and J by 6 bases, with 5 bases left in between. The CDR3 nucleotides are TGTGCCAGCAGCCAAAGTGGCAATGAGCAGTTCTTC. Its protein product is CASSQSGNEQFF.

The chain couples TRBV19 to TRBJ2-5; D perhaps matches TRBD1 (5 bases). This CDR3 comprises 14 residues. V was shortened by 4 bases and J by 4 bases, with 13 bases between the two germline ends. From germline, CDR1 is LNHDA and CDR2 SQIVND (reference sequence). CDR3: CASSTTAQAETQYF. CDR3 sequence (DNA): TGTGCCAGTAGTACGACAGCCCAGGCAGAGACCCAGTACTTC.

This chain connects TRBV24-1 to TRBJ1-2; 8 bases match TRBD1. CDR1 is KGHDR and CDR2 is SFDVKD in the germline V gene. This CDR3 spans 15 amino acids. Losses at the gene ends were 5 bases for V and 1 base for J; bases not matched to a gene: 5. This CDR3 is CATSGTGQFNYGYTF. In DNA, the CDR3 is TGTGCCACCAGTGGGACAGGGCAGTTTAACTATGGCTACACCTTC.

The CDR3 coding sequence is TGTGCCAGCAGTTGGGACAGGGCTTCTGGAAACACCATATATTTT. It is translated as CASSWDRASGNTIYF. The chain joins TRBV6-5 to TRBJ1-3; 9 bases match TRBD1. Germline V CDR1 and CDR2: MNHEY, SVGAGI. Losses at the gene ends were 4 bases for V and 1 base for J; bases not matched to a gene: 2. The CDR3 has 15 amino acids.

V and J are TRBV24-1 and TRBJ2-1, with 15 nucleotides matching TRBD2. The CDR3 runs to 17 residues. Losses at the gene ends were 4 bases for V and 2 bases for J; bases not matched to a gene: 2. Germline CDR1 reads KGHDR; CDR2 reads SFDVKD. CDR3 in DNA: TGTGCCACCAGTGACTGGACTAGCGGGGGGGCCTACAATGAGCAGTTCTTC. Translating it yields CATSDWTSGGAYNEQFF.

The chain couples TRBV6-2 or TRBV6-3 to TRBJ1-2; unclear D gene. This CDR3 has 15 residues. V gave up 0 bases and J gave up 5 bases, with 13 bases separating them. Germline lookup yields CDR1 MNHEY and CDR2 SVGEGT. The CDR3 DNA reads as TGTGCCAGCAGTTACTCGAATGGACCGGGGTATGGCTACACCTTC. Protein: CASSYSNGPGYGYTF.